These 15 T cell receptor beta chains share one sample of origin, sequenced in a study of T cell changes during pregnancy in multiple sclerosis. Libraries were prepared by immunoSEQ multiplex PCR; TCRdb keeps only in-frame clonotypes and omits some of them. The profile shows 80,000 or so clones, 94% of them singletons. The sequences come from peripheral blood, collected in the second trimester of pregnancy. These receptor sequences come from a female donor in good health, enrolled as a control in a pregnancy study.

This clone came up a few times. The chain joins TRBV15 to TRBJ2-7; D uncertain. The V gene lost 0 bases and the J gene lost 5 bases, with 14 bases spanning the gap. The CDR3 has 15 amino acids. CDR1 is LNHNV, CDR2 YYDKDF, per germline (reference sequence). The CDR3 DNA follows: TGTGCCACCAGCAGAGAGAGGATAACACTCCACGAGCAGTACTTC. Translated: CATSRERITLHEQYF.

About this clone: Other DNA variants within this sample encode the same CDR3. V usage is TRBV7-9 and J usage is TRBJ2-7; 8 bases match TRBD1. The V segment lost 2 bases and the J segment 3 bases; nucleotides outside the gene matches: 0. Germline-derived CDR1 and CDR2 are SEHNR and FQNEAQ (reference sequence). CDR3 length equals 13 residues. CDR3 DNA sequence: TGTGCCAGCAGCTTAACAGGGGGCTACGAGCAGTACTTC. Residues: CASSLTGGYEQYF.

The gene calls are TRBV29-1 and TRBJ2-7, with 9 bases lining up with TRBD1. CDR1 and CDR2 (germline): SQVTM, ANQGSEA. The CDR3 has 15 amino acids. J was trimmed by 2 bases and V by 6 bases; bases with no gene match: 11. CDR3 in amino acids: CSVKGTGSVPYEQYF. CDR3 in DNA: TGCAGCGTCAAAGGGACAGGGTCGGTTCCCTACGAGCAGTACTTC.

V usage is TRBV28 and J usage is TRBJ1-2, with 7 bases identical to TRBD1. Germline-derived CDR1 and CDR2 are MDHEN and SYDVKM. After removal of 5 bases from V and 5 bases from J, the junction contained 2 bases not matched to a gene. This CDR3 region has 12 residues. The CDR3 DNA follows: TGTGCCAGCAGTACAGGGGCTTATGGCTACACCTTC. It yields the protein CASSTGAYGYTF.

CDR3 loop: CSVEVQQETQYF. CDR3 DNA: TGCAGCGTTGAGGTCCAGCAAGAGACCCAGTACTTC. This chain uses TRBV29-1 with TRBJ2-5; unclear D gene. Trimming took off 3 bases at V and 2 bases at J, with 7 bases between the two ends. The CDR3 has 12 amino acids. CDR1 and CDR2 (germline): SQVTM, ANQGSEA.

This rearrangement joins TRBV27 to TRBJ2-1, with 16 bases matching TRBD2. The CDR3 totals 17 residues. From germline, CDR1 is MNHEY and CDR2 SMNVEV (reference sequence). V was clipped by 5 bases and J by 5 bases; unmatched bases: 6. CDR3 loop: CASSLGLAGGENNEQFF. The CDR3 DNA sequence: TGTGCCAGCAGTCTGGGACTAGCGGGAGGGGAGAACAATGAGCAGTTCTTC.

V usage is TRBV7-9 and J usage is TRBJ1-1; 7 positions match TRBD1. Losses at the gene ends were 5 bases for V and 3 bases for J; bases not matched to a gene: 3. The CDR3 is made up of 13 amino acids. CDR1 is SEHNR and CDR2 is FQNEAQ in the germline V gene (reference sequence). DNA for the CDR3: TGTGCCAGCAGCAGGGGGCGGGACACTGAAGCTTTCTTT. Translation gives CASSRGRDTEAFF.

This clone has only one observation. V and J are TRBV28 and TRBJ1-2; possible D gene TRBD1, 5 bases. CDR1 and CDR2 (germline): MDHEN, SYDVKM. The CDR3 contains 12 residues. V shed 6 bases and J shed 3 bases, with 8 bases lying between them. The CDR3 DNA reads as TGTGCCAGCAGCGCACAGGACTATGGCTACACCTTC. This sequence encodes CASSAQDYGYTF.

DNA for the CDR3: TGTGCTAGTGGTTTGGTACCCGAGGGTCCGCAGGAGACCCAGTACTTC. Translating it yields CASGLVPEGPQETQYF. This rearrangement joins TRBV12-5 to TRBJ2-5; weak D call: TRBD2 (5 bases). The CDR3 covers 16 residues. Trimming took off 0 bases at V and 5 bases at J, with 16 bases between the two ends. The germline CDR1 and CDR2 sequences are LGHNT and FRNRAP.

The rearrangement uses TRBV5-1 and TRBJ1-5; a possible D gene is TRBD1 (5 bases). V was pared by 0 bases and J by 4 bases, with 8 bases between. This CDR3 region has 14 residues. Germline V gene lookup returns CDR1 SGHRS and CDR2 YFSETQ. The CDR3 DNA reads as TGCGCCAGCAGCTTGGGGGGCCCTAATCAGCCCCAGCATTTT. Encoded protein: CASSLGGPNQPQHF.

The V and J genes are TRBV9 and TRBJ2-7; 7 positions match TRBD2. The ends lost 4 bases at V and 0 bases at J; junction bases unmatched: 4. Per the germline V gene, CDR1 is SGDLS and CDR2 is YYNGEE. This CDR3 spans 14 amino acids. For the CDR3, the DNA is TGTGCCAGCAGCCTCCGGGACTACTCCTACGAGCAGTACTTC. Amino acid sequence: CASSLRDYSYEQYF.

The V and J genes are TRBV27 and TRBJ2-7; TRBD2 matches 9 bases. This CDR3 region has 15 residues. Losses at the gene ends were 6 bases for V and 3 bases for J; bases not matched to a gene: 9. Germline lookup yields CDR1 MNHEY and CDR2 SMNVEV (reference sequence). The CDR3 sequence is CASRFRGRAVYEQYF. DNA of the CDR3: TGTGCCAGCAGATTTCGCGGGAGGGCCGTCTACGAGCAGTACTTC.

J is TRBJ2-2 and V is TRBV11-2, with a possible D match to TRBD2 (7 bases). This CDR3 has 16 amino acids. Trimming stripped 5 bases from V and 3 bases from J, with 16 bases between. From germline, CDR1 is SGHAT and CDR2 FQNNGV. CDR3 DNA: TGTGCCAGCAGCCGGGGGGCAAACACATACACCGGGGAGCTGTTTTTT. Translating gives CASSRGANTYTGELFF.

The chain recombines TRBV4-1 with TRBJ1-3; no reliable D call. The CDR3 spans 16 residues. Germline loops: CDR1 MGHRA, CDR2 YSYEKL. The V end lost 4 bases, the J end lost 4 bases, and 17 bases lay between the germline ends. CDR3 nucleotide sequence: TGCGCCAGCAGCCCAACCAACGGCAGGCCCGGAAACACCATATATTTT. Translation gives CASSPTNGRPGNTIYF.

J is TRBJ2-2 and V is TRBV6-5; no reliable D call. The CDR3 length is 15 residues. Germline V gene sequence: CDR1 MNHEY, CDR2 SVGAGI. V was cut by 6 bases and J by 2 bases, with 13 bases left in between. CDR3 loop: CASSNSQVNTGELFF. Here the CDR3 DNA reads TGTGCCAGCAGCAATTCACAAGTAAACACCGGGGAGCTGTTTTTT.